A selection of T cell receptor beta chains follows, all from one sample in a study of T cells in Graves' hyperthyroidism and ophthalmopathy. TCRdb re-called the multiplex PCR reads through MiXCR, storing one row per CDR3 protein. In the table there are over 300,000 distinct CDR3 sequences, approximately 14% of which are singletons. Sequencing used blood. Receptors were obtained from a woman in her forties with Graves' ophthalmopathy. Each CDR3 is given with its conserved first and last residue. Fields, in order: D gene, V gene, clone size, CDR3 length, J gene, CDR3 DNA, CDR3 protein. The D gene is left open where the match is weak. Clone size appears in some rows only: once, few, many, or a class for an expanded clone.

TRBD2,TRBV30,.,14,TRBJ2-1,TGTGCCTGGGAGTCCGGGACTAGCATCAATGAGCAGTTCTTC,CAWESGTSINEQFF
TRBD2,TRBV20-1,many,16,TRBJ2-1,TGCAGTGCTAGAGTTGGACTAGCGGGAGGGTACGGTGAGCAGTTCTTC,CSARVGLAGGYGEQFF
TRBD2,TRBV20-1,.,16,TRBJ2-3,TGCAGTGCTAGGGAGACTAGCGGGGGCGGTACAGATACGCAGTATTTT,CSARETSGGGTDTQYF
.,TRBV20-1,.,13,TRBJ1-4,TGCAGTGCTAGGCTACAGGGATATGAAAAACTGTTTTTT,CSARLQGYEKLFF
.,TRBV10-3,.,16,TRBJ1-2,TGTGCCATCAGTGAGAGCTCCGCGGATTATGACTATGGCTACACCTTC,CAISESSADYDYGYTF
.,TRBV4-1,.,16,TRBJ2-7,TGCGCCAGCAGCCCCCTCGGACAGAGAAGCTCCTACGAGCAGTACTTC,CASSPLGQRSSYEQYF
.,TRBV4-1,.,14,TRBJ2-7,TGCGCCAGCAGCCAGGGTGGGGGTGCCTACGAGCAGTACTTC,CASSQGGGAYEQYF
TRBD1,TRBV6-1,.,17,TRBJ1-1,TGTGCCAGCAGTGATATGACAGGGATTCACTCGAACACTGAAGCTTTCTTT,CASSDMTGIHSNTEAFF
.,TRBV28,many,15,TRBJ2-6,TGTGCCAGCAGTTTAAGTGTAACTGGGGCCAACGTCCTGACTTTC,CASSLSVTGANVLTF
.,TRBV19,few,15,TRBJ2-2,TGTGCCAGTAGCACACAACCCCCTTTCAAAGGGGAGCTGTTTTTT,CASSTQPPFKGELFF
.,TRBV20-1,many,12,TRBJ2-1,TGCAGTGCTAGACCTGGACGGAATGAGCAGTTCTTC,CSARPGRNEQFF
TRBD2,TRBV10-3,many,12,TRBJ2-1,TGTGCCAAGTCGTCGAGCGGGAACGAGCAGTTCTTC,CAKSSSGNEQFF
TRBD2,TRBV3-1,.,18,TRBJ2-1,TGTGCCAGCAGCCAAGAACTCCCGGGACTAGCGGGAGTGGATGAGCAGTTCTTC,CASSQELPGLAGVDEQFF
.,TRBV20-1,few,12,TRBJ1-2,TGCAGTGCTAGAGACAGGGACTATGGCTACACCTTC,CSARDRDYGYTF